These 29 T cell receptor beta chains came from one sample sequenced in a study of response to subunit inactivated influenza vaccine. Each CDR3 protein gets one entry after TCRdb re-called the RT-PCR reads with MiXCR. The sample consists of 400,000 to 550,000 distinct CDR3 sequences, about 25% of them appearing once. Specimen: CD4+ T cells sorted from PBMCs, collected approximately 5 days after vaccination. These receptors were taken from a middle-aged man who received an inactivated influenza vaccine.

This clonotype was seen only a few times. V is TRBV4-3 and J is TRBJ2-1, with D tentatively TRBD2 (5 bases). Germline loops: CDR1 LGHNA, CDR2 YSLEER. This CDR3 has 16 amino acids. V lost 0 bases and J lost 4, with 13 bases in between. Here the CDR3 reads CASSQESSARYNEQFF. As DNA, the CDR3 is TGCGCCAGCAGCCAAGAGAGTAGCGCAAGATACAATGAGCAGTTCTTC.

This clonotype was detected only a few times. The chain uses TRBV6-2 or TRBV6-3 and TRBJ1-2, with 7 bases that match TRBD1. The CDR3 extends over 15 amino acids. Unmatched junction bases numbered 15, after V lost 6 bases and J lost 8 bases. Germline V gives CDR1 MNHEY, CDR2 SVGEGT. CDR3 sequence: CASSRRDSRDPGYTF. The CDR3 DNA sequence: TGTGCCAGCAGCCGCCGGGACAGTCGAGACCCCGGCTACACCTTC.

The V and J genes are TRBV7-8 and TRBJ1-5; D is ambiguous. Germline CDR1 reads SGHVS; CDR2 reads FQNEAQ. V lost 7 bases, J lost 6 bases, and 10 bases lay in between. The CDR3 is 12 residues long. The CDR3 DNA reads as TGTGCCAGCACCACCTCCGGTCAGCCCCAGCATTTT. Amino acid sequence: CASTTSGQPQHF.

This chain uses TRBV24-1 with TRBJ2-5; 14 positions match TRBD2. In germline, CDR1 is KGHDR, CDR2 SFDVKD. This CDR3 region has 17 residues. J gave up 5 bases and V 3 bases, and 7 bases lay outside the gene matches. The CDR3 loop reads CATSDARGLAGVETQYF. Written as DNA, the CDR3 is TGTGCCACCAGTGATGCGCGGGGACTAGCGGGAGTTGAGACCCAGTACTTC.

This clonotype was detected a few times. Written as DNA, the CDR3 is TGTGCCAGCAGCTTGTCCCTAGCGGCACGCACAGATACGCAGTATTTT. Residues: CASSLSLAARTDTQYF. V and J are TRBV7-2 and TRBJ2-3; 7 bases fit TRBD2. The V segment lost 3 bases and the J segment 1 base; nucleotides outside the gene matches: 7. The CDR3 runs 16 residues. Germline V gene lookup returns CDR1 SGHTA and CDR2 FQGNSA. The full variable domain, its missing parts supplied by reference TRBV7-2 and TRBJ2-3, is GAGVSQSPSNKVTEKGKDVELRCDPISGHTALYWYRQSLGQGLEFLIYFQGNSAPDKSGLPSDRFSAERTGGSVSTLTIQRTQQEDSAVYLCASSLSLAARTDTQYFGPGTRLTVL.

The genes are TRBV5-1 and TRBJ2-7, with 14 bases identical to TRBD2. The CDR3 runs to 17 residues. Germline CDR1 SGHRS, CDR2 YFSETQ. With 5 bases clipped from V and 6 bases from J, the junction kept 13 bases outside the gene matches. The CDR3 is CASRFFGTSGSYGEQYF. The CDR3 DNA reads as TGCGCCAGCAGATTCTTTGGGACTAGCGGGAGTTATGGCGAGCAGTACTTC. The full variable domain, rest sourced from reference TRBV5-1 and TRBJ2-7, is KAGVTQTPRYLIKTRGQQVTLSCSPISGHRSVSWYQQTPGQGLQFLFEYFSETQRNKGNFPGRFSGRQFSNSRSEMNVSTLELGDSALYLCASRFFGTSGSYGEQYFGPGTRLTVT.

This chain links TRBV5-1 with TRBJ2-7, with D perhaps TRBD2 (5 bases). This CDR3 has 13 residues. Germline assignment: CDR1 SGHRS and CDR2 YFSETQ. V lost 2 bases and J lost 7, with 13 bases in between. In DNA form, the CDR3 reads TGCGCCAGCAGCTTCCGGGGTACGAGGGAGCAGTACTTC. Translating gives CASSFRGTREQYF.

This chain connects TRBV27 to TRBJ2-7; D is undetermined. Trimming pared 2 bases from V and 2 bases from J, leaving 10 bases between. CDR3 length: 14 residues. Germline lookup yields CDR1 MNHEY and CDR2 SMNVEV (reference sequence). CDR3 nucleotide sequence: TGTGCCAGCAGTTTAAAGGGAACTGCCTACGAGCAGTACTTC. Translation gives CASSLKGTAYEQYF.

The chain has TRBV20-1 and TRBJ2-5, with D perhaps TRBD1 (5 bases). Per the germline V gene, CDR1 is DFQATT and CDR2 is SNEGSKA (reference sequence). CDR3 length equals 13 residues. V was clipped by 0 bases and J by 9 bases, with 14 bases between them. CDR3 sequence reads: CSARDTGKGAQYF. The CDR3 nucleotides read TGCAGTGCTAGAGATACAGGCAAAGGGGCCCAGTACTTC.

The chain joins TRBV6-5 to TRBJ2-2; the match to TRBD1 covers 7 bases. Germline V gene data show CDR1 as MNHEY and CDR2 as SVGAGI. V lost 8 bases, J lost 3 bases, and 9 bases stayed unmatched. This CDR3 spans 15 amino acids. CDR3 sequence: CASGYRDSYTGELFF. The CDR3, as DNA: TGTGCCAGCGGCTACCGGGACAGCTACACCGGGGAGCTGTTTTTT.

This clonotype has more than one count but fewer than ten. The gene calls are TRBV7-9 and TRBJ2-3; the D is unclear. The CDR3 extends over 15 amino acids. CDR1 and CDR2 (germline): SEHNR, FQNEAQ (reference sequence). V dropped 6 bases and J dropped 2 bases, with 15 bases sitting between them. The CDR3 bases are TGTGCCAGCAGTCAAACCTCTACCCTCACAGATACGCAGTATTTT. Amino acid sequence: CASSQTSTLTDTQYF.

The sample holds a few counts of this clonotype. The chain employs TRBV18 and TRBJ2-5; the D is unclear. CDR3 size: 14 residues. V was pared by 1 base and J by 0 bases, with 6 bases between. The germline CDR1 and CDR2 sequences are KGHSH and LQKENI. The CDR3 region is CASSPQEYQETQYF. The CDR3 bases are TGTGCCAGCTCACCACAGGAGTACCAAGAGACCCAGTACTTC.

The rearrangement uses TRBV4-3 and TRBJ2-4; 11 bases are shared with TRBD2. The J segment lost 0 bases and the V segment lost 0 bases, leaving 1 base of the junction unmatched. Germline CDR1 and CDR2: LGHNA and YSLEER. This CDR3 has 17 amino acids. CDR3 loop: CASSQDGLAGAKNIQYF. The CDR3 bases are TGCGCCAGCAGCCAAGACGGACTAGCGGGAGCCAAAAACATTCAGTACTTC.

J is TRBJ1-5 and V is TRBV6-2 or TRBV6-3, with D possibly TRBD1 on 5 matching bases. The CDR3 has 15 amino acids. Trimming removed 2 bases from V and 3 bases from J, with 11 bases in between. The germline V gene has CDR1 MNHEY and CDR2 SVGEGT. The CDR3 protein is CASSYGRGNNQPQHF. CDR3 coding DNA: TGTGCCAGCAGTTACGGGCGGGGGAACAATCAGCCCCAGCATTTT.

J is TRBJ2-1 and V is TRBV7-8, with TRBD1 matching 8 bases. The CDR3 is 15 amino acids. CDR1 is SGHVS, CDR2 FQNEAQ, per germline. V was pared by 2 bases and J by 6 bases, with 6 bases of the junction left unmatched. CDR3 DNA sequence: TGTGCCAGCAGCTTACGCCGACAGGGGCGCAATGAGCAGTTCTTC. Encoded protein: CASSLRRQGRNEQFF.

This chain links TRBV12-3 or TRBV12-4 with TRBJ2-1; 7 positions agree with TRBD1. V shed 5 bases, J shed 2 bases, and the junction held 3 bases outside the gene matches. The CDR3 consists of 14 residues. CDR3 sequence (DNA): TGTGCCAGCAGTAACAGGGGACCCTACAATGAGCAGTTCTTC. Translation gives CASSNRGPYNEQFF.

This clonotype turned up a few times. The chain is built from TRBV11-2 and TRBJ2-6; TRBD1 aligns across 8 bases. J gave up 0 bases and V 4 bases, and 8 bases lay outside the gene matches. The CDR3 is 18 residues long. CDR1 and CDR2 (germline): SGHAT, FQNNGV. CDR3 sequence (DNA): TGTGCCAGCAGCTACACAGGGGGAAGCTTCTCTGGGGCCAACGTCCTGACTTTC. This sequence encodes CASSYTGGSFSGANVLTF.

This clonotype was detected ten times or more. This sequence joins TRBV5-1 and TRBJ2-5; TRBD2 matches 13 bases. The CDR3 is 16 residues long. Germline assignment: CDR1 SGHRS and CDR2 YFSETQ. V was pared by 4 bases and J by 4 bases, with 7 bases of the junction left unmatched. DNA of the CDR3: TGCGCCAGCAGCCGAACTCGGACTAGCGGGGGAGAGACCCAGTACTTC. It encodes CASSRTRTSGGETQYF. The complete variable domain, with remaining parts taken from reference TRBV5-1 and TRBJ2-5, reads KAGVTQTPRYLIKTRGQQVTLSCSPISGHRSVSWYQQTPGQGLQFLFEYFSETQRNKGNFPGRFSGRQFSNSRSEMNVSTLELGDSALYLCASSRTRTSGGETQYFGPGTRLLVL.

In its sample, this clonotype was seen a few times. V is TRBV7-2 and J is TRBJ2-5, with 11 bases lining up with TRBD2. V shed 4 bases and J 9 bases; nucleotides not matched to a gene: 16. Germline V gene sequence: CDR1 SGHTA, CDR2 FQGNSA. This CDR3 contains 17 residues. This chain's CDR3 is CASSSQRLSGRVLAQYF. The CDR3 DNA reads as TGTGCCAGCAGCTCCCAAAGGCTTAGCGGGAGGGTGCTGGCCCAGTACTTC.

This rearrangement joins TRBV5-6 to TRBJ2-7, with 10 positions matching TRBD1. This CDR3 has 15 amino acids. The germline V gene encodes CDR1 SGHDT and CDR2 YYEEEE. Germline trimming cut 4 bases from V and 3 bases from J; bases unmatched to any gene: 7. This CDR3 is CASSTLTGGGYEQYF. As DNA, the CDR3 is TGTGCCAGCAGCACTCTGACAGGGGGCGGCTACGAGCAGTACTTC.

In its sample, this clonotype was seen a few times. The chain joins TRBV15 to TRBJ2-4; D is undetermined. The CDR3 loop spans 15 amino acids. Trimming pared 0 bases from V and 0 bases from J, leaving 6 bases between. Looked up from germline, CDR1 is LNHNV and CDR2 is YYDKDF (reference sequence). The CDR3 reads CATSRDNLAKNIQYF. Written as DNA, the CDR3 is TGTGCCACCAGCAGAGATAACCTAGCCAAAAACATTCAGTACTTC.

This clonotype was detected only a few times. This sequence joins TRBV9 and TRBJ2-1; TRBD2 is a possible D gene (6 bases). In germline, CDR1 is SGDLS, CDR2 YYNGEE. The CDR3 runs to 16 residues. V lost 0 bases and J 0 bases, leaving 10 bases between the germline ends. The DNA of the CDR3 is TGTGCCAGCAGCGTAGGCGGGATAAGCTCCTACAATGAGCAGTTCTTC. Translating it yields CASSVGGISSYNEQFF.

This clonotype was detected a few times. The chain couples TRBV12-3 or TRBV12-4 to TRBJ2-5; TRBD1 matches at 9 bases. The junction had 13 bases not matched to a gene; V was cut back by 6 bases and J by 5 bases. The CDR3 covers 16 residues. The CDR3 protein is CASSPPGQGWGETQYF. The DNA of the CDR3 is TGTGCCAGCAGCCCACCGGGACAGGGTTGGGGGGAGACCCAGTACTTC.

The chain combines TRBV24-1 with TRBJ2-1; 8 bases map to TRBD2. The J segment lost 4 bases and the V segment lost 3 bases, leaving 4 bases of the junction unmatched. Per the germline V gene, CDR1 is KGHDR and CDR2 is SFDVKD. The CDR3 consists of 15 residues. The CDR3 sequence: CATSDQSGSYNEQFF. In DNA form, the CDR3 reads TGTGCCACCAGTGATCAGAGCGGGAGTTACAATGAGCAGTTCTTC.

The V call is TRBV28, the J call TRBJ2-5, with a weak D call TRBD1 (6 bases). The CDR3 loop spans 14 amino acids. CDR1 is MDHEN and CDR2 is SYDVKM in the germline V gene. Trimming pared 8 bases from V and 4 bases from J, leaving 17 bases between. In nucleotides, the CDR3 is TGTGCCAGCTATTCTACAGGGAAGGGAGAGACCCAGTACTTC. Translating it yields CASYSTGKGETQYF.

This clonotype has a handful of counts. The chain recombines TRBV20-1 with TRBJ1-1; D may be TRBD1 (6 bases). V was cut by 3 bases and J by 7 bases, with 15 bases left in between. Germline V lookup: CDR1 DFQATT, CDR2 SNEGSKA (reference sequence). The CDR3 is 13 residues long. The CDR3, as DNA: TGCAGTGCTAGTTTGGTAGGGGGTTTTGAAGCTTTCTTT. Amino acid sequence: CSASLVGGFEAFF.

The V call is TRBV5-6, the J call TRBJ2-2; TRBD1 aligns across 9 bases. CDR3 length: 18 residues. Trimming cost V 5 bases and J 4 bases; bases outside gene matches: 15. From germline, CDR1 is SGHDT and CDR2 YYEEEE. This CDR3 reads CASSLIIGTGLRTGELFF. The DNA for the CDR3 is TGTGCCAGCAGTCTTATAATCGGGACAGGGTTACGCACCGGGGAGCTGTTTTTT.

This clonotype was counted many times. J is TRBJ2-3 and V is TRBV12-3 or TRBV12-4; TRBD2 aligns across 7 bases. V lost 6 bases, J lost 4 bases, and 7 bases stayed unmatched. The CDR3 extends over 14 amino acids. The chain's CDR3 is CASRAGSGPDTQYF. The CDR3 DNA is TGTGCCAGCAGAGCGGGGTCCGGACCAGATACGCAGTATTTT.

This clonotype was recorded a few times. Here the CDR3 DNA reads TGTGCCAGCAGCTTGAGTCACCCAAACAATGAGCAGTTCTTC. This codes for CASSLSHPNNEQFF. The rearrangement links TRBV5-5 to TRBJ2-1; the D is unclear. CDR1 SGHKS and CDR2 YYEKEE come from the germline V gene (reference sequence). Trimming removed 1 base at V and 5 bases at J, with 10 bases between. This CDR3 region has 14 residues.